This TCR beta chain appears in the sequencing data of a study of shared clonotypes between healthy human individuals. Repertoires were generated with immunoSEQ multiplex PCR, while TCRdb's copy carries only in-frame clones and drops some. The sample carries a few hundred thousand clones, 70% to 80% recorded once. The sample was PBMCs. The source of this sequence is a woman between 40 and 50 years old in good health. Some clones in this sample may be carry-over from other donors' samples.

DNA for the CDR3: TGTGCCAGCAGTGACAGGGGGAGGTCCTATAATTCACCCCTCCACTTT. This sequence encodes CASSDRGRSYNSPLHF. The gene calls are TRBV27 and TRBJ1-6; 9 positions match TRBD1. J lost 1 base, V lost 5 bases, and 3 bases had no gene match. Germline lookup yields CDR1 MNHEY and CDR2 SMNVEV (reference sequence). This CDR3 has 16 amino acids.